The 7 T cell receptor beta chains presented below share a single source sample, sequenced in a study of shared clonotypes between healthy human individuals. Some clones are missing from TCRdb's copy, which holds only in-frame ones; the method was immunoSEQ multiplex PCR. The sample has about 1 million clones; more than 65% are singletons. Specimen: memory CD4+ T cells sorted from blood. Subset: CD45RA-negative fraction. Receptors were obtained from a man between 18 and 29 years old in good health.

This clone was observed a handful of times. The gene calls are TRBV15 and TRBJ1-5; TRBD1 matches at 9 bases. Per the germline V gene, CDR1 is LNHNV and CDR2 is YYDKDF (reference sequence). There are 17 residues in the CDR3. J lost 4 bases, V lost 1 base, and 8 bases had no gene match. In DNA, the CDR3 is TGTGCCACCAGCAGAGGAACGACCGGGACAGGGAATCAGCCCCAGCATTTT. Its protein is CATSRGTTGTGNQPQHF.

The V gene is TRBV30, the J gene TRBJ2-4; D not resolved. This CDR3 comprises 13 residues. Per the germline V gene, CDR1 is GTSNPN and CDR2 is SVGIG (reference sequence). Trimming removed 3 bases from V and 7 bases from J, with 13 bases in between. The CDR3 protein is CAWRFSGVNIQYF. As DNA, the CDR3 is TGTGCCTGGAGGTTTTCTGGGGTTAACATTCAGTACTTC.

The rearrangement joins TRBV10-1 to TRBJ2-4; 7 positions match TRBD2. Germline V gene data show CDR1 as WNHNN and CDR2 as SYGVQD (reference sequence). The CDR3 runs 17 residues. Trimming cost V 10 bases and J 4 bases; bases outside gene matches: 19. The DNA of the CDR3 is TGCGCCATCAAATTTCCTGTAGCGGGCAAAGAAAAAAACATTCAGTACTTC. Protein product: CAIKFPVAGKEKNIQYF.

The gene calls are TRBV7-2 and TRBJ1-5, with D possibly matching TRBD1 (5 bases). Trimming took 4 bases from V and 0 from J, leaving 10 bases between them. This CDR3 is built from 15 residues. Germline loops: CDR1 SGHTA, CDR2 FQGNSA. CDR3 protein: CASSSQQDSNQPQHF. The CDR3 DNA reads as TGTGCCAGCAGCTCACAACAGGATAGCAATCAGCCCCAGCATTTT.

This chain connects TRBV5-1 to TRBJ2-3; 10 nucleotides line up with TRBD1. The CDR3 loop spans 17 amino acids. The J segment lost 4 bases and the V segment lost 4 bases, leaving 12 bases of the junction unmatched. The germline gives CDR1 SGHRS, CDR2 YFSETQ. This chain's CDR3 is CASSVIQTGGIADTQYF. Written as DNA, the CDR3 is TGCGCCAGCAGCGTTATACAGACAGGGGGCATCGCAGATACGCAGTATTTT.

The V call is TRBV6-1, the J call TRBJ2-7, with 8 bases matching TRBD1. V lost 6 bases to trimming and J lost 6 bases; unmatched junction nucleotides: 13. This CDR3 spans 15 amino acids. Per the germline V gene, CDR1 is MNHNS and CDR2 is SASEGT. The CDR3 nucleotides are TGTGCCAGCAGCTCTCAGGACAGGGCCACCGGCGAGCAGTACTTC. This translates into CASSSQDRATGEQYF.

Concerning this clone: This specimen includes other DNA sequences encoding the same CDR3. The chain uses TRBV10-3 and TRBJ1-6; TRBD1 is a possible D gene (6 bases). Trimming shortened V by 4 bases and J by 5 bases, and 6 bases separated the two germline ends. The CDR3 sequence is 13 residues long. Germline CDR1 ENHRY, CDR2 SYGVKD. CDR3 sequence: CAISGTDNSPLHF. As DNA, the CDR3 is TGTGCCATCAGTGGGACAGATAATTCACCCCTCCACTTT.